This entry lists 13 T cell receptor beta chains sequenced from one sample in a study of patients and donors after allogeneic stem cell transplantation. TCRdb called the RT-PCR reads again in MiXCR, with one record for every CDR3 protein. Of over 150,000 distinct CDR3 sequences listed, more than 35% are singletons. The sequenced sample consisted of blood, either unsorted or a sorted T cell fraction (not recorded which). These receptors all stem from a human donor who was either an allogeneic HSCT recipient or a stem cell or donor lymphocyte infusion donor (not recorded which). It is not recorded whose cells these are; they may come from a transplant donor.

The V and J genes are TRBV12-3 or TRBV12-4 and TRBJ2-7, with TRBD2 matching over 8 bases. V was pared by 7 bases and J by 7 bases, with 15 bases of the junction left unmatched. The length of the CDR3 is 15 residues. CDR3 loop: CASTLGTPGRGEQYF. The CDR3 coding sequence is TGTGCCAGCACCCTAGGGACCCCCGGGAGGGGGGAGCAGTACTTC.

The chain couples TRBV10-2 to TRBJ1-5; 11 bases are shared with TRBD1. The length of the CDR3 is 16 residues. Trimming at V came to 8 bases and at J to 5 bases, leaving 11 bases not matched to a gene. CDR1 WSHSY and CDR2 SAAADI come from the germline V gene. Written as DNA, the CDR3 is TGCGCCAGCCGGAGGGACCGGACAGGGGGCGATCAGCCCCAGCATTTT. Residues: CASRRDRTGGDQPQHF.

V is TRBV7-2 and J is TRBJ2-3, with D uncertain. The CDR3 contains 13 residues. Per germline, CDR1 SGHTA and CDR2 FQGNSA. Trimming pared 5 bases from V and 6 bases from J, leaving 12 bases between. The CDR3 protein is CASSRRGVDTQYF. As DNA, the CDR3 is TGTGCCAGCAGCCGGAGAGGTGTCGATACGCAGTATTTT.

The V call is TRBV12-3 or TRBV12-4, the J call TRBJ2-3, with 7 nucleotides matching TRBD1. This CDR3 comprises 14 residues. J was trimmed by 2 bases and V by 6 bases; bases with no gene match: 5. CDR3 DNA: TGTGCCAGCAGCCGGGACAGCAACACAGATACGCAGTATTTT. It codes for CASSRDSNTDTQYF.

This clonotype was observed a few times. The rearrangement uses TRBV7-6 and TRBJ1-1; D perhaps matches TRBD1 (6 bases). The CDR3 spans 16 residues. Trimming took off 0 bases at V and 0 bases at J, with 11 bases between the two ends. Germline loops: CDR1 SGHVS, CDR2 FNYEAQ. This CDR3 is CASSLAIQGLNTEAFF. The CDR3 DNA is TGTGCCAGCAGCTTAGCGATACAGGGCCTGAACACTGAAGCTTTCTTT.

This clonotype was seen more than once but under ten times. The chain recombines TRBV28 with TRBJ2-7; no clear D. Trimming removed 3 bases from V and 0 bases from J, with 3 bases in between. The CDR3 has 12 residues. CDR1 is MDHEN, CDR2 SYDVKM, per germline. The CDR3 DNA reads TGTGCCAGCAGTTTTAGCTCCTACGAGCAGTACTTC. This encodes CASSFSSYEQYF. Full variable domain (missing parts from reference TRBV28 and TRBJ2-7): DVKVTQSSRYLVKRTGEKVFLECVQDMDHENMFWYRQDPGLGLRLIYFSYDVKMKEKGDIPEGYSVSREKKERFSLILESASTNQTSMYLCASSFSSYEQYFGPGTRLTVT.

This clonotype was counted a few times. The chain has TRBV7-9 and TRBJ1-1, with D possibly being TRBD1 (5 bases). This CDR3 contains 13 residues. Trimming removed 4 bases from V and 5 bases from J, with 11 bases in between. The V gene's germline CDR1 is SEHNR and CDR2 FQNEAQ (reference sequence). The CDR3 DNA is TGTGCCAGCAGCTCCTCCAGGGTGACTGAAGCTTTCTTT. Translated: CASSSSRVTEAFF.

V is TRBV29-1 and J is TRBJ1-2; 7 bases line up with TRBD1. The CDR3 runs to 12 residues. CDR1 and CDR2 (germline): SQVTM, ANQGSEA. V was clipped by 0 bases and J by 6 bases; unmatched bases: 1. CDR3 sequence (DNA): TGCAGCGTTGAAGAGACAGGGAATGGCTACACCTTC. Its translation: CSVEETGNGYTF.

The chain combines TRBV7-2 with TRBJ1-1; D call uncertain. The ends were cut back, 4 bases at V and 5 bases at J, with 11 bases in the middle. The V gene's germline CDR1 is SGHTA and CDR2 FQGNSA. CDR3 length: 13 amino acids. CDR3 sequence (DNA): TGTGCCAGCAGCTGGACGGAGAGGACTGAAGCTTTCTTT. Amino acid sequence: CASSWTERTEAFF.

This chain uses TRBV5-1 with TRBJ2-3, with 10 bases that match TRBD1. The CDR3 contains 16 residues. Germline CDR1 reads SGHRS; CDR2 reads YFSETQ. With 0 bases clipped from V and 5 bases from J, the junction kept 6 bases outside the gene matches. This chain's CDR3 is CASSLGQGAFEDTQYF. CDR3 in DNA: TGCGCCAGCAGCTTGGGACAGGGGGCGTTTGAAGATACGCAGTATTTT.

The chain couples TRBV24-1 to TRBJ2-5; D is undetermined. CDR1 KGHDR and CDR2 SFDVKD come from the germline V gene. The CDR3 spans 16 residues. Deletions cut 3 bases from V and 5 bases from J, with 18 bases between. CDR3 loop: CATSDPQDPGRETQYF. The DNA for the CDR3 is TGTGCCACCAGTGATCCGCAGGACCCTGGGCGGGAGACCCAGTACTTC.

This clonotype occurred a few times. The chain is built from TRBV6-2 or TRBV6-3 and TRBJ1-5, with 10 nucleotides matching TRBD1. Germline trimming cut 6 bases from V and 6 bases from J; bases unmatched to any gene: 8. Germline V gene data show CDR1 as MNHEY and CDR2 as SVGEGT. The CDR3 totals 15 residues. CDR3 DNA: TGTGCCAGCAGCCCGGGACAGGGGTTCGGTCAGCCCCAGCATTTT. Its protein product is CASSPGQGFGQPQHF.

This clonotype has a handful of counts. The chain couples TRBV12-3 or TRBV12-4 to TRBJ2-7; TRBD2 might be the D (6 bases). With 3 bases removed from V and 3 bases from J, the gap between germline ends came to 9 bases. The CDR3 runs to 13 residues. CDR3 in DNA: TGTGCCAGCAGTTTTCGGGGGAACTACGAGCAGTACTTC. This translates into CASSFRGNYEQYF.